The TCR beta chain described here comes from a study of blood T cell repertoires in COVID-19. About the study: Samples of COVID-19 (acute and convalescent) were obtained from the United States, Italy and Spain.

The assay was immunoSEQ multiplex PCR, and TCRdb's table has in-frame clones only and misses some. Among fewer than 500,000 clones listed, 86% were seen once. Between the trimmed V and J ends, which lost 1 base and 2 bases, there was a span of 9 bases. The CDR3 extends over 15 amino acids. CDR1 SGHTA and CDR2 FQGNSA come from the germline V gene. This chain uses TRBV7-2 with TRBJ2-1; D perhaps matches TRBD2 (5 bases). The origin of this receptor is a young woman with active or convalescent COVID-19. The sequencing input was peripheral blood. The CDR3 nucleotides read TGTGCCAGCAGCTTAGGAGGGCCTACCTACAATGAGCAGTTCTTC. It codes for CASSLGGPTYNEQFF.